The 10 T cell receptor beta chains given below trace back to one sample, sequenced in a study of blood T cell repertoires in COVID-19 (dated by TCRdb to 2020 to 2022). The library was obtained by the immunoSEQ multiplex PCR assay. The table comes from immuneACCESS by way of TCRdb, which keeps in-frame sequences with V and J called. Part of the clones is missing from these tables; in studies checked, under half for an unresolved V gene and the rest for unknown reasons. The sample has 200,000 to 250,000 clones on record, 80% to 90% of them singletons. Of the sample, about 10% is held by the ten largest clones. Sequencing input: peripheral blood. Receptors were obtained from a woman of 80 years or more with acute or convalescent COVID-19.

The chain uses TRBV30 and TRBJ1-4; D not certain. Germline loops: CDR1 GTSNPN, CDR2 SVGIG (reference sequence). The V and J ends lost 4 bases and 7 bases respectively, with 13 bases between them. This CDR3 contains 13 residues. CDR3 residues: CAWTTNVREKLFF. CDR3 in DNA: TGTGCCTGGACCACAAACGTCCGTGAAAAACTGTTTTTT.

DNA for the CDR3: TGTGCCAGCAGCTGGACTAGGGGGGAGACCCAGTACTTC. It yields the protein CASSWTRGETQYF. The V and J genes are TRBV11-2 and TRBJ2-5, with D perhaps TRBD2 (7 bases). The germline gives CDR1 SGHAT, CDR2 FQNNGV. V was pared by 4 bases and J by 5 bases, with 11 bases between. This CDR3 is 13 amino acids long.

The table lists this clone with a count of one. CDR3 coding DNA: TGTGCCAGTAGCAGGAGGGGGCATGAGCAGTTCTTC. Protein: CASSRRGHEQFF. The genes are TRBV19 and TRBJ2-1; possibly TRBD1 for D (7 bases). This CDR3 has 12 amino acids. The V end was cut by 6 bases, the J end by 8 bases, with 11 bases between. Germline values: CDR1 LNHDA, CDR2 SQIVND (reference sequence).

This chain links TRBV7-2 with TRBJ1-1, with D unresolved. CDR3 length: 14 residues. Between the trimmed V and J ends, which lost 5 bases and 3 bases, there was a span of 13 bases. Germline-derived CDR1 and CDR2 are SGHTA and FQGNSA. CDR3 in amino acids: CASSQPHSYTEAFF. DNA for the CDR3: TGTGCCAGCAGCCAACCTCACAGCTACACTGAAGCTTTCTTT.

This clone was recorded a few times. The V gene is TRBV19, the J gene TRBJ1-2; 7 bases align to TRBD1. V was pared by 6 bases and J by 4 bases, with 8 bases of the junction left unmatched. This CDR3 spans 14 amino acids. Germline loops: CDR1 LNHDA, CDR2 SQIVND (reference sequence). CDR3 nucleotide sequence: TGTGCCAGTAGCCTGACAGGGACCATCTATGGCTACACCTTC. This gives the protein CASSLTGTIYGYTF. Combining the CDR3 with reference TRBV19 and TRBJ1-2 gives the whole variable domain DGGITQSPKYLFRKEGQNVTLSCEQNLNHDAMYWYRQDPGQGLRLIYYSQIVNDFQKGDIAEGYSVSREKKESFPLTVTSAQKNPTAFYLCASSLTGTIYGYTFGSGTRLTVV.

The chain is built from TRBV4-3 and TRBJ2-5, with 13 bases that match TRBD2. After removal of 1 base from V and 4 bases from J, the junction contained 3 bases not matched to a gene. This CDR3 has 16 residues. Germline V gene data show CDR1 as LGHNA and CDR2 as YSLEER. CDR3 amino acids: CASSQGTSGGLETQYF. The CDR3 nucleotides read TGCGCCAGCAGCCAAGGGACTAGCGGGGGCTTAGAGACCCAGTACTTC.

The chain links TRBV29-1 to TRBJ1-2; TRBD1 agrees at 7 bases. Trimming took 5 bases from V and 3 from J; bases not matched to a gene: 9. The V gene's germline CDR1 is SQVTM and CDR2 ANQGSEA. This CDR3 has 14 residues. The CDR3 reads CSVHRGIVDYGYTF. DNA of the CDR3: TGCAGCGTTCACAGGGGAATCGTGGACTATGGCTACACCTTC.

This chain links TRBV7-9 with TRBJ1-1; D is possibly TRBD1 (6 bases). CDR3 length: 17 amino acids. Trimming cost V 2 bases and J 4 bases, with 20 bases left between them. Germline V gene sequence: CDR1 SEHNR, CDR2 FQNEAQ (reference sequence). The CDR3 region is CASSLIGQYMSGTEAFF. The CDR3 bases are TGTGCCAGCAGCTTAATAGGACAGTACATGAGTGGCACTGAAGCTTTCTTT. Full variable domain (missing parts from reference TRBV7-9 and TRBJ1-1): DTGVSQNPRHKITKRGQNVTFRCDPISEHNRLYWYRQTLGQGPEFLTYFQNEAQLEKSRLLSDRFSAERPKGSFSTLEIQRTEQGDSAMYLCASSLIGQYMSGTEAFFGQGTRLTVV.

The chain couples TRBV11-2 to TRBJ2-7; TRBD2 agrees at 11 bases. V lost 5 bases, J lost 5 bases, and 8 bases stayed unmatched. Per germline, CDR1 SGHAT and CDR2 FQNNGV. The CDR3 is 15 residues long. The CDR3: CASSATSGAFNEQYF. The CDR3 nucleotides are TGTGCCAGCAGCGCGACTAGCGGGGCCTTCAACGAGCAGTACTTC.

The chain joins TRBV30 to TRBJ1-6; the D gene is possibly TRBD1 (5 bases). Per the germline V gene, CDR1 is GTSNPN and CDR2 is SVGIG (reference sequence). This CDR3 has 13 residues. V shed 3 bases and J shed 9 bases, with 12 bases lying between them. The CDR3 nucleotides are TGTGCCTGGAGAACTATAGGGGTTTCACCCCTCCACTTT. This sequence encodes CAWRTIGVSPLHF.